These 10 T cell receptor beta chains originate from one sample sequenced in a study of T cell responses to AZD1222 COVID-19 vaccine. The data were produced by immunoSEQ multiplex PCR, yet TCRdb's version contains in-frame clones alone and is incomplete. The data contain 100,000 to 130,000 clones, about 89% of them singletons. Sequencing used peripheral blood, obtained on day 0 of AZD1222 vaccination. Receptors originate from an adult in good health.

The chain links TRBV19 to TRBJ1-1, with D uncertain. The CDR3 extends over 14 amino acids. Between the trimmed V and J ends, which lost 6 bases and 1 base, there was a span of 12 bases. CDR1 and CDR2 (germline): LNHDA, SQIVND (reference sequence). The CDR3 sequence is CASRGWMENTEAFF. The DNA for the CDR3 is TGTGCCAGTAGAGGGTGGATGGAGAACACTGAAGCTTTCTTT. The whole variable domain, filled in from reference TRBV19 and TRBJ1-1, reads DGGITQSPKYLFRKEGQNVTLSCEQNLNHDAMYWYRQDPGQGLRLIYYSQIVNDFQKGDIAEGYSVSREKKESFPLTVTSAQKNPTAFYLCASRGWMENTEAFFGQGTRLTVV.

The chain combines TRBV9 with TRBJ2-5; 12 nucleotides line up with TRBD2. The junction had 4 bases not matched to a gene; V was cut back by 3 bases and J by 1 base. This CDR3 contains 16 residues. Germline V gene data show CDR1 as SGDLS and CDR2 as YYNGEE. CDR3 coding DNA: TGTGCCAGCAGCGGGACTAGCGGGACAGCCCAAGAGACCCAGTACTTC. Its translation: CASSGTSGTAQETQYF.

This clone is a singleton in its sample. The CDR3 protein is CASGGDRPQHF. In nucleotides, the CDR3 is TGTGCCAGCGGGGGCGATCGGCCCCAGCATTTT. The chain uses TRBV6-5 and TRBJ1-5; maybe TRBD1 (6 bases). Germline values: CDR1 MNHEY, CDR2 SVGAGI. The CDR3 sequence is 11 residues long. Trimming pared 8 bases from V and 9 bases from J, leaving 11 bases between.

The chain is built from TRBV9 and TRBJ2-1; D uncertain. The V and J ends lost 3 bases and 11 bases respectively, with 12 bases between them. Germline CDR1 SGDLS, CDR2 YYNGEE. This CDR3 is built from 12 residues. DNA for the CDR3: TGTGCCAGCAGCGAAGGCGCGGCGAAGCAGTTCTTC. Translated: CASSEGAAKQFF.

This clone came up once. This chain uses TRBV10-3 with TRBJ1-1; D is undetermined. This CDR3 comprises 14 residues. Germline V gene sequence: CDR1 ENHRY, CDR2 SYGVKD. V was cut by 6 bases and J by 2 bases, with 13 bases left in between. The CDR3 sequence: CAIRQDTVNTEAFF. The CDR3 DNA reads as TGTGCCATCAGACAAGACACCGTAAACACTGAAGCTTTCTTT.

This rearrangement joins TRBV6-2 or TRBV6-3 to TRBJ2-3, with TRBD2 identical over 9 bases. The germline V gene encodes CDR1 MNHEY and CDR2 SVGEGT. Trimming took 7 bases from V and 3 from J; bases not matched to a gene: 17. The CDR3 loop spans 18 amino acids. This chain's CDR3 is CASIPTGLAGIRTDTQYF. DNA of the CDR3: TGTGCCAGCATCCCGACCGGGCTAGCGGGAATTAGGACAGATACGCAGTATTTT.

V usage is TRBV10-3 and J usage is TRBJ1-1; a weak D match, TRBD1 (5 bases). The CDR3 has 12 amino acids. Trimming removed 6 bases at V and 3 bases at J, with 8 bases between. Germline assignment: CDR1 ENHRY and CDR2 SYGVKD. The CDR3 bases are TGTGCCATCAGCCAGGGCGACACTGAAGCTTTCTTT. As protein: CAISQGDTEAFF.

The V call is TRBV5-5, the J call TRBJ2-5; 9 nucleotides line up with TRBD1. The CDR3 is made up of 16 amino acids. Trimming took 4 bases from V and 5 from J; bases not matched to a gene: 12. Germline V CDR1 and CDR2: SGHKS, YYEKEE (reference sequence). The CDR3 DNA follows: TGTGCCAGCAGCCCGACCCGACAGGGGGGGACGGAGACCCAGTACTTC. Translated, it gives CASSPTRQGGTETQYF.

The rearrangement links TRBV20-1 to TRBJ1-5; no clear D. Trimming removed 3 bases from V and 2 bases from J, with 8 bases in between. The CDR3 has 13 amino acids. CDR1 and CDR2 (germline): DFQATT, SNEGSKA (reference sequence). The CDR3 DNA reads TGCAGTGCTAGTCACGAAGGCAATCAGCCCCAGCATTTT. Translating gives CSASHEGNQPQHF.

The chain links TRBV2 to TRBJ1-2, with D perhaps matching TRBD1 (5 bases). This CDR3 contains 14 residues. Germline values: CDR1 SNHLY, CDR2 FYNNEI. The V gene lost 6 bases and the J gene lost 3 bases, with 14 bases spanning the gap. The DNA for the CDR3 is TGTGCCAGCAGGGGGACCTTTTCCTACTATGGCTACACCTTC. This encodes CASRGTFSYYGYTF.